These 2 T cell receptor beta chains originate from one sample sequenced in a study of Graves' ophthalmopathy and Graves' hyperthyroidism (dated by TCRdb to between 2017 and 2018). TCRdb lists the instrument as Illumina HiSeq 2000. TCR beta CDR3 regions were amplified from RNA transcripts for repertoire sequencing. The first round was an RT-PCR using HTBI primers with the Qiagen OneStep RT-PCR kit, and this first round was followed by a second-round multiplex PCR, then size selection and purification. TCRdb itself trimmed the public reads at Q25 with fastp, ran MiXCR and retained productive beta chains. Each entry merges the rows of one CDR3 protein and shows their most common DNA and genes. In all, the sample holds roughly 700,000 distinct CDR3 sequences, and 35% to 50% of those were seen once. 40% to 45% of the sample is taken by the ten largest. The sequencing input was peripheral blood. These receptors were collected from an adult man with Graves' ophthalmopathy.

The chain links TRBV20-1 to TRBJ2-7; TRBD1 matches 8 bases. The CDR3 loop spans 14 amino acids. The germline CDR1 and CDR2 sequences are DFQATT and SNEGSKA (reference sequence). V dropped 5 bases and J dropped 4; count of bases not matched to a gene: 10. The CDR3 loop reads CSAGLRTGSYEQYF. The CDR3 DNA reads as TGCAGTGCTGGCTTAAGGACAGGGTCGTACGAGCAGTACTTC.

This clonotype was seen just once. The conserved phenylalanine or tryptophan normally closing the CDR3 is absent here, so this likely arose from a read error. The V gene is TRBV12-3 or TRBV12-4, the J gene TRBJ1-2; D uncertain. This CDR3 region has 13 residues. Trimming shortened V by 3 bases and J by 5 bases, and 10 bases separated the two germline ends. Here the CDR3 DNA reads TGTGCCAGCAGTTTTAGCCAGGTATATGGCTACACCCTC. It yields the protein CASSFSQVYGYTL.